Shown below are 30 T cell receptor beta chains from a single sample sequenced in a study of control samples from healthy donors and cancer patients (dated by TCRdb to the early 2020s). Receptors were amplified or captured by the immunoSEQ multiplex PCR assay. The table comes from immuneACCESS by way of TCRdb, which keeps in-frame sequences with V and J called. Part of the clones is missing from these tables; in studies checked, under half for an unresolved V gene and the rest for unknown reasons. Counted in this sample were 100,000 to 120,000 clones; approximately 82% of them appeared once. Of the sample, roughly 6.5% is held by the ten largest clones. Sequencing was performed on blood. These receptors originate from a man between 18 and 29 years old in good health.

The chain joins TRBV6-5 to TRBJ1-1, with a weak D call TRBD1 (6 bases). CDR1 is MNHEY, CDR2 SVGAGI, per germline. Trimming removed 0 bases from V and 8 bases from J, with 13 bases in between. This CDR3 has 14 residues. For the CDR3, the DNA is TGTGCCAGCAGTTACTCTCGTCGGACAGACGAAGCTTTCTTT. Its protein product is CASSYSRRTDEAFF.

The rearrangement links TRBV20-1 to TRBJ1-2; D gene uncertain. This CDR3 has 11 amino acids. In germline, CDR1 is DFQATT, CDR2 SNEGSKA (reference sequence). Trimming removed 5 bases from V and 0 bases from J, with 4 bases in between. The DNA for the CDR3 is TGCAGTGCTCCAACTAACTATGGCTACACCTTC. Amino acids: CSAPTNYGYTF.

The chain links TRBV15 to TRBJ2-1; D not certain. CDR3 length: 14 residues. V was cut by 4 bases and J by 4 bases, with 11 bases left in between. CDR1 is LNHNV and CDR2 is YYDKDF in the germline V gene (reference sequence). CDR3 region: CATSINGVYNEQFF. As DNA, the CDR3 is TGTGCCACCAGCATTAATGGGGTGTACAATGAGCAGTTCTTC. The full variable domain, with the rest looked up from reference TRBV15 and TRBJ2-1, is DAMVIQNPRYQVTQFGKPVTLSCSQTLNHNVMYWYQQKSSQAPKLLFHYYDKDFNNEADTPDNFQSRRPNTSFCFLDIRSPGLGDTAMYLCATSINGVYNEQFFGPGTRLTVL.

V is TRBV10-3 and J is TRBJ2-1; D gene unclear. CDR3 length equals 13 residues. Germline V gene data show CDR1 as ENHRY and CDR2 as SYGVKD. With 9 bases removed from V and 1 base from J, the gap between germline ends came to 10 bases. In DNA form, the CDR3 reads TGTGCCATGTCGACAAGATCCTACAATGAGCAGTTCTTC. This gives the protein CAMSTRSYNEQFF.

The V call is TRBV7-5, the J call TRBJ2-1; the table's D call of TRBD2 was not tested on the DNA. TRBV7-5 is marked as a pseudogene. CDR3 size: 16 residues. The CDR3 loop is CARSGEPGLVRDEQFF. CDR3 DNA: TGTGCCAGAAGCGGGGAGCCGGGACTAGTTCGGGATGAGCAGTTCTTC.

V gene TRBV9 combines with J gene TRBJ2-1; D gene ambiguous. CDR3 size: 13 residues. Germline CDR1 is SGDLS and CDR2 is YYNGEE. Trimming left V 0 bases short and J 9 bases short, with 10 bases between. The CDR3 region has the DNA TGTGCCAGCAGCGTAGGTGATTTGGGTGAGCAGTTCTTC. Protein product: CASSVGDLGEQFF.

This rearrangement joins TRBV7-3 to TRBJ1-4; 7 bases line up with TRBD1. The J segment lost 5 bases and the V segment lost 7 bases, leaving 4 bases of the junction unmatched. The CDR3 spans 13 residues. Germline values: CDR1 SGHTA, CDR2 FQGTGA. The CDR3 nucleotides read TGTGCCAGCACCTCAGGGGGAAATGAAAAACTGTTTTTT. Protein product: CASTSGGNEKLFF.

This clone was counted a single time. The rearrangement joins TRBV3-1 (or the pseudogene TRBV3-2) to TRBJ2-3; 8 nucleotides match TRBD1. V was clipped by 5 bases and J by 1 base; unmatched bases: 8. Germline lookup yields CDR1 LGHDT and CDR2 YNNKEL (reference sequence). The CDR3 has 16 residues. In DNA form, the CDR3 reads TGTGCCAGCAGCTACGACAGGGGAGAGGGCACAGATACGCAGTATTTT. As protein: CASSYDRGEGTDTQYF.

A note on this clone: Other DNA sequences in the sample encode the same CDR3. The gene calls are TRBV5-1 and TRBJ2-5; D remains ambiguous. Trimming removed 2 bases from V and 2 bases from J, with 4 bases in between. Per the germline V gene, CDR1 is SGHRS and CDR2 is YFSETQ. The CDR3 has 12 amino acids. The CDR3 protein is CASSFLQETQYF. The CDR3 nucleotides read TGCGCCAGCAGCTTTTTACAAGAGACCCAGTACTTC.

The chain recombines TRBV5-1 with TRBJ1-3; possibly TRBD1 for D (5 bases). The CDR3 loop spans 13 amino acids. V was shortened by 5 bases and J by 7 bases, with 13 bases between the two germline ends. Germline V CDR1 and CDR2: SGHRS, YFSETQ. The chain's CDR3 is CASRGEGFNTIYF. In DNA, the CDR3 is TGCGCCAGCAGAGGGGAGGGTTTCAACACCATATATTTT.

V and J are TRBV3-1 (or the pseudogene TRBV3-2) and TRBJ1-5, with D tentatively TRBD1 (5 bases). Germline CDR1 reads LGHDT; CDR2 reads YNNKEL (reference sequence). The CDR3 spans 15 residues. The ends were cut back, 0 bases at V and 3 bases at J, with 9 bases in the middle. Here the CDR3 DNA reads TGTGCCAGCAGCCAAGATCCCAGGGTCAATCAGCCCCAGCATTTT. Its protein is CASSQDPRVNQPQHF.

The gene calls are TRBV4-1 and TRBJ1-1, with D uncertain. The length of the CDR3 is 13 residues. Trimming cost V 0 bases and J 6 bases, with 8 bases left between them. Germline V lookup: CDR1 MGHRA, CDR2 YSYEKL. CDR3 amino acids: CASSQEAGSEAFF. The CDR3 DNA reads TGCGCCAGCAGCCAAGAGGCAGGATCTGAAGCTTTCTTT.

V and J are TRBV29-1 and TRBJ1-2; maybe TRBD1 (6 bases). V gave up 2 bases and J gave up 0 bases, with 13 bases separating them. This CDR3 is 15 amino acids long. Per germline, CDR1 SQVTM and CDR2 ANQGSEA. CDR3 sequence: CSVEFRTEANYGYTF. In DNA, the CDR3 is TGCAGCGTTGAATTCCGGACAGAAGCTAACTATGGCTACACCTTC.

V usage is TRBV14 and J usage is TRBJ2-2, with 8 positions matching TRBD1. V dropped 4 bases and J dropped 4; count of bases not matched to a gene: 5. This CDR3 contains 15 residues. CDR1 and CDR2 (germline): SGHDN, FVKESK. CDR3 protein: CASSLDRGVTGELFF. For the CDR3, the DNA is TGTGCCAGCAGCCTCGACAGGGGTGTCACCGGGGAGCTGTTTTTT.

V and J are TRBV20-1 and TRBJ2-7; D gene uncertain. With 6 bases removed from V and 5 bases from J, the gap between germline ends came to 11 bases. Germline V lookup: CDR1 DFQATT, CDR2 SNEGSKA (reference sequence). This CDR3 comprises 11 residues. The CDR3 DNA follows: TGCAGTGCGCCGACGGAAAACGAGCAGTACTTC. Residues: CSAPTENEQYF.

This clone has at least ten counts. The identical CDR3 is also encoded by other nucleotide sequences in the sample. The CDR3 DNA is TGTGCCAGCAGTAAAGGGGTGTCTAATCAGCCCCAGCATTTT. Translation gives CASSKGVSNQPQHF. The chain links TRBV9 to TRBJ1-5; D might be TRBD1 (5 bases). The V and J ends lost 5 bases and 4 bases respectively, with 13 bases between them. CDR1 SGDLS and CDR2 YYNGEE come from the germline V gene. The CDR3 extends over 14 amino acids.

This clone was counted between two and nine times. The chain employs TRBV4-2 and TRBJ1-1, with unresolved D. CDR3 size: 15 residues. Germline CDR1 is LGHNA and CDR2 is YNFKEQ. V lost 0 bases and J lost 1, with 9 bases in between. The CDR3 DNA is TGTGCCAGCAGCCAAGAGGAGGGCTGGAACACTGAAGCTTTCTTT. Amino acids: CASSQEEGWNTEAFF.

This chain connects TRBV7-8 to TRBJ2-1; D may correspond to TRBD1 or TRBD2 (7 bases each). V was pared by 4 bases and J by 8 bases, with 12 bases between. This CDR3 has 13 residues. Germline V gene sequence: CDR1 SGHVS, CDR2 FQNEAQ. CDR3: CASSSQGGHEQFF. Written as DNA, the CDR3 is TGTGCCAGCAGCTCCCAGGGGGGGCATGAGCAGTTCTTC.

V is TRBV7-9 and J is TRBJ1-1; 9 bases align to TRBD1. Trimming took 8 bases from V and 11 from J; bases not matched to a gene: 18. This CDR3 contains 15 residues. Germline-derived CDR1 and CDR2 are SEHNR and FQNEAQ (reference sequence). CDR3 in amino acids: CASVKNRDRVEGAFF. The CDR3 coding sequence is TGTGCCAGCGTTAAAAACCGGGACAGGGTTGAGGGGGCTTTCTTT.

The DNA of the CDR3 is TGCGCCAGCAGCTTGGGTACAGGGAGGAAGGGCACTGAAGCTTTCTTT. Amino acids: CASSLGTGRKGTEAFF. This rearrangement joins TRBV5-1 to TRBJ1-1; TRBD1 might be the D (6 bases). This CDR3 is 16 amino acids long. Germline values: CDR1 SGHRS, CDR2 YFSETQ. Trimming took off 0 bases at V and 4 bases at J, with 16 bases between the two ends.

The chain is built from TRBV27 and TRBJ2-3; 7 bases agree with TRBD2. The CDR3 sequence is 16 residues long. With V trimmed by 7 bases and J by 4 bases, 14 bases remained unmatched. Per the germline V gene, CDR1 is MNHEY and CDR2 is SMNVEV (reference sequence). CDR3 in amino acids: CASKSAGLMYADTQYF. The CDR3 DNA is TGTGCCAGCAAATCGGCGGGACTAATGTACGCAGATACGCAGTATTTT.

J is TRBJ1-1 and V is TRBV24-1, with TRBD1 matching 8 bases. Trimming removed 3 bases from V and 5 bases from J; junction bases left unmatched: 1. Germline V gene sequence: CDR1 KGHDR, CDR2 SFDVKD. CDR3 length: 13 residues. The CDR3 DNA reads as TGTGCCACCAGTGATACAGGGGGGACTGAAGCTTTCTTT. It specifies CATSDTGGTEAFF.

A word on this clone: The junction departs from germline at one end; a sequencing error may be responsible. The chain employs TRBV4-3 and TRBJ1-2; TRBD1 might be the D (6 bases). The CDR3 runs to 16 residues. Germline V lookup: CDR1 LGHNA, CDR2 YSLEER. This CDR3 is CASSQDRGTPLVNSVF. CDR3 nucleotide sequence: TGCGCCAGCAGCCAAGATCGGGGGACACCTTTGGTTAACTCCGTCTTC.

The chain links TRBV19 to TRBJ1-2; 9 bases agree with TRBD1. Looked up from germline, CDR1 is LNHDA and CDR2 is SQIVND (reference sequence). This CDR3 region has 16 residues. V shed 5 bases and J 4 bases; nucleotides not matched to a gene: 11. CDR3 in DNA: TGTGCCAGTAGTCCGATACCGGGACAGGGATTCTATGGCTACACCTTC. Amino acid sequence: CASSPIPGQGFYGYTF.

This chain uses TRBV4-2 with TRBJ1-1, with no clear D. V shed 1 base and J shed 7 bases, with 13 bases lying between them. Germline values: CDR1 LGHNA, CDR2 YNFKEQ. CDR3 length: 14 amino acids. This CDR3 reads CASSQVAVRIEAFF. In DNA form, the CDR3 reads TGTGCCAGCAGCCAAGTGGCGGTGAGGATTGAAGCTTTCTTT.

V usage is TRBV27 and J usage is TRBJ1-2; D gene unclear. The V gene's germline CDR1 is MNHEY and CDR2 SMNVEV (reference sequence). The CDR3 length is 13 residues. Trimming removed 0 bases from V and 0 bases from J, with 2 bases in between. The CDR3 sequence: CASSLSANYGYTF. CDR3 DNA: TGTGCCAGCAGTTTATCGGCTAACTATGGCTACACCTTC.

CDR3 DNA sequence: TGTGCCAGCAGCTTAGGGGCGCGGGACAATGAAAAACTGTTTTTT. As protein: CASSLGARDNEKLFF. The chain employs TRBV7-2 and TRBJ1-4; D is perhaps TRBD1 (5 bases). The V and J ends lost 1 base and 5 bases respectively, with 11 bases between them. Germline V CDR1 and CDR2: SGHTA, FQGNSA. The CDR3 loop spans 15 amino acids.

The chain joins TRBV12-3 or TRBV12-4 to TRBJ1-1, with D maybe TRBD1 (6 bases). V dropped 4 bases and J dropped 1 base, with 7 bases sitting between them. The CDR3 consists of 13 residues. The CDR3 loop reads CASSSTGNTEAFF. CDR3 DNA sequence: TGTGCCAGCAGTTCGACAGGGAACACTGAAGCTTTCTTT.

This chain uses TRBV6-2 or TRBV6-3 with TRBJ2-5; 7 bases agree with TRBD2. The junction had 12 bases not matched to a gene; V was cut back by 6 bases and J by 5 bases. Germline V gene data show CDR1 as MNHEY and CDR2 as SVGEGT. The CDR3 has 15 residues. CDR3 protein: CASSLWGGDRETQYF. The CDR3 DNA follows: TGTGCCAGCAGCCTCTGGGGGGGGGATAGGGAGACCCAGTACTTC.

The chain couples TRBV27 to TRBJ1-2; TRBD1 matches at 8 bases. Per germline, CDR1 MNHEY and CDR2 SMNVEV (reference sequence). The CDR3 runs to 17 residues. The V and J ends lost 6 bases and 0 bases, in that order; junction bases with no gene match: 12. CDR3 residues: CASRPAGQGQANYGYTF. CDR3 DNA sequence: TGTGCCAGCAGGCCAGCTGGACAGGGCCAAGCTAACTATGGCTACACCTTC.